This entry lists 7 T cell receptor beta chains sequenced from one sample in a study of lymphopenia after photon versus proton radiotherapy. This table comes from immunoSEQ multiplex PCR, and its TCRdb copy is limited to in-frame clones, with some not included. This table holds 43,000 or so clones, over 75% found once. This specimen was peripheral blood, taken from a patient treated with photon-based radiotherapy. The receptor set was obtained from a man aged 40-55 years with gastric cancer.

This clone appeared a single time. This chain uses TRBV19 with TRBJ2-5; TRBD1 might be the D (5 bases). V was shortened by 5 bases and J by 5 bases, with 15 bases between the two germline ends. The CDR3 runs 14 residues. The V gene's germline CDR1 is LNHDA and CDR2 SQIVND (reference sequence). The CDR3 coding sequence is TGTGCCAGTAGTCAAGGGCAGGGTAGGGAGACCCAGTACTTC. Encoded protein: CASSQGQGRETQYF.

The J gene is TRBJ2-7, the V gene TRBV7-2; the match to TRBD2 covers 11 bases. CDR3 size: 15 residues. J was trimmed by 2 bases and V by 7 bases; bases with no gene match: 7. Germline values: CDR1 SGHTA, CDR2 FQGNSA. CDR3 protein: CASTPLAGGAYEQYF. CDR3 coding DNA: TGTGCCAGCACCCCCCTAGCGGGGGGTGCCTACGAGCAGTACTTC.

V usage is TRBV5-6 and J usage is TRBJ1-1; D is ambiguous. Germline V gene data show CDR1 as SGHDT and CDR2 as YYEEEE. The CDR3 is made up of 15 amino acids. Trimming stripped 4 bases from V and 0 bases from J, with 13 bases between. The CDR3 here is CASSLFGSMNTEAFF. The CDR3 nucleotides are TGTGCCAGCAGCCTTTTCGGGAGCATGAACACTGAAGCTTTCTTT.

The chain recombines TRBV7-2 with TRBJ1-2; D is uncertain. Trimming shortened V by 1 base and J by 4 bases, and 7 bases separated the two germline ends. The CDR3 consists of 13 residues. CDR1 is SGHTA, CDR2 FQGNSA, per germline. The CDR3 DNA follows: TGTGCCAGCAGCTTAGGCGGTTTCTATGGCTACACCTTC. This encodes CASSLGGFYGYTF.

This clone was seen more than once but under ten times. At one end the junction does not follow the germline gene, possibly because of a read error. This sequence joins TRBV6-1 and TRBJ1-1; 7 positions agree with TRBD1. CDR3 length: 12 amino acids. Germline V gene data show CDR1 as MNHNS and CDR2 as SASEGT. The CDR3 loop reads CASRDRDTEAFF. CDR3 in DNA: TGTGCCAGCCGTGACAGGGACACTGAAGCTTTCTTT.

The chain couples TRBV16 to TRBJ1-1, with 8 bases aligning to TRBD1. The CDR3 is 15 residues long. The germline gives CDR1 KGHSY, CDR2 FQNENV. The ends lost 1 base at V and 6 bases at J; junction bases unmatched: 7. The CDR3 here is CASSQLAGQGAEAFF. The CDR3 region has the DNA TGTGCCAGCAGCCAATTAGCAGGACAGGGCGCTGAAGCTTTCTTT.

V and J are TRBV29-1 and TRBJ2-7; D ambiguous. The germline CDR1 and CDR2 sequences are SQVTM and ANQGSEA. This CDR3 is built from 11 residues. V dropped 5 bases and J dropped 0 bases, with 5 bases sitting between them. The CDR3 spells CSVQVSYEQYF. Written as DNA, the CDR3 is TGCAGCGTTCAGGTCTCCTACGAGCAGTACTTC.